These T cell receptor beta chains were read from a single sample in a study of shared clonotypes between healthy human individuals. The data were produced by immunoSEQ multiplex PCR, yet TCRdb's version contains in-frame clones alone and is incomplete. The sample carries 2 million to 3 million clones, under 95% recorded once. The sample consisted of naive CD4+ T cells from PBMCs. Source of these receptors: a young man in good health. Some clones in this sample may be carry-over from other donors' samples. Each CDR3 is given with its conserved first and last residue. Each record gives: CDR3 DNA, CDR3 protein, clone size, D gene, V gene, J gene, CDR3 length. A D gene is named only where the DNA matches it firmly. Part of the rows lack a size; the others show once, few, many or a class for expanded clones.

CDR3 DNA: TGTGCCAGCAGCCCGGGAGGTAGCGGGAGGGCCGAGTCTCATGAGCAGTTCTTC
CDR3 protein: CASSPGGSGRAESHEQFF
clone size: NA
D gene: TRBD2
V gene: TRBV5-4
J gene: TRBJ2-1
CDR3 length: 18

CDR3 DNA: TGTGCCAGCAGCGGCCCGGCGGGGAGGGCACCCCTCCACTTT
CDR3 protein: CASSGPAGRAPLHF
clone size: NA
D gene: NA
V gene: TRBV9
J gene: TRBJ1-6
CDR3 length: 14

CDR3 DNA: TGTGCCAGCAGCCGTAGCGGGAGTGGCACCGGGGAGCTGTTTTTT
CDR3 protein: CASSRSGSGTGELFF
clone size: NA
D gene: TRBD2
V gene: TRBV5-4
J gene: TRBJ2-2
CDR3 length: 15

CDR3 DNA: TGCGCCAGCAGTGGGCCCCGGGTGCGCGAGCAGTACTTC
CDR3 protein: CASSGPRVREQYF
clone size: once
D gene: NA
V gene: TRBV10-1
J gene: TRBJ2-7
CDR3 length: 13

CDR3 DNA: TGTGCCAGCAGTGTACGGGGGGTGCGGTACAATGAGCAGTTCTTC
CDR3 protein: CASSVRGVRYNEQFF
clone size: NA
D gene: TRBD2
V gene: TRBV2
J gene: TRBJ2-1
CDR3 length: 15

CDR3 DNA: TGTGCCATCAGCGACCGGACCGGGACGGGAAGCTCCTACGAGCAGTACTTC
CDR3 protein: CAISDRTGTGSSYEQYF
clone size: NA
D gene: NA
V gene: TRBV10-3
J gene: TRBJ2-7
CDR3 length: 17

CDR3 DNA: TGTGCCAGCAGCCCCCGACAGGGACCTTACGCTGAAGCTTTCTTT
CDR3 protein: CASSPRQGPYAEAFF
clone size: NA
D gene: TRBD1
V gene: TRBV9
J gene: TRBJ1-1
CDR3 length: 15

CDR3 DNA: TGTGCCAGCAGCTTAGCTGGCGGCCTAATATTAGCCAAAAACATTCAGTACTTC
CDR3 protein: CASSLAGGLILAKNIQYF
clone size: NA
D gene: NA
V gene: TRBV7-2
J gene: TRBJ2-4
CDR3 length: 18

CDR3 DNA: TGTGCCAGCAGGCGCAGAACAGGAAACTATGACTACACCTTC
CDR3 protein: CASRRRTGNYDYTF
clone size: NA
D gene: NA
V gene: TRBV28
J gene: TRBJ1-2
CDR3 length: 14

CDR3 DNA: TGTGCCAGCAGCCCCTCGGCGGGGAGGCAGTACTTC
CDR3 protein: CASSPSAGRQYF
clone size: NA
D gene: NA
V gene: TRBV9
J gene: TRBJ2-7
CDR3 length: 12

CDR3 DNA: TGCGCCAGCAGCCATGGGCAGGGACAGTTAAACTATGGCTACACCTTC
CDR3 protein: CASSHGQGQLNYGYTF
clone size: NA
D gene: TRBD1
V gene: TRBV4-1
J gene: TRBJ1-2
CDR3 length: 16

CDR3 DNA: TGTGCCAGCAGTGGGGACCAGCCCTACGAGCAGTACTTC
CDR3 protein: CASSGDQPYEQYF
clone size: NA
D gene: NA
V gene: TRBV2
J gene: TRBJ2-7
CDR3 length: 13

CDR3 DNA: TGTGCCAGCAGTACAAACAAGAACACTGAAGCTTTCTTT
CDR3 protein: CASSTNKNTEAFF
clone size: NA
D gene: NA
V gene: TRBV27
J gene: TRBJ1-1
CDR3 length: 13

CDR3 DNA: TGTGCCAGCAGCTTGCCTCCGGGACAGGAAATGAACACTGAAGCTTTCTTT
CDR3 protein: CASSLPPGQEMNTEAFF
clone size: NA
D gene: TRBD1
V gene: TRBV7-9
J gene: TRBJ1-1
CDR3 length: 17

CDR3 DNA: TGTGCCAGCAGTTTTTGGGGCAGGGTGAGGAGCAATCAGCCCCAGCATTTT
CDR3 protein: CASSFWGRVRSNQPQHF
clone size: NA
D gene: NA
V gene: TRBV28
J gene: TRBJ1-5
CDR3 length: 17

CDR3 DNA: TGTGCCAGCAGCCGGACAGGGGACACAGATACGCAGTATTTT
CDR3 protein: CASSRTGDTDTQYF
clone size: once
D gene: TRBD1
V gene: TRBV7-2
J gene: TRBJ2-3
CDR3 length: 14

CDR3 DNA: TGTGCCAGTAGTATGGGACTCCGGACAGGGAACTCCTACGAGCAGTACTTC
CDR3 protein: CASSMGLRTGNSYEQYF
clone size: NA
D gene: TRBD1
V gene: TRBV19
J gene: TRBJ2-7
CDR3 length: 17

CDR3 DNA: TGCGCCAGCAGCGTAACAGGGCAGTCGGCTGAAGCTTTCTTT
CDR3 protein: CASSVTGQSAEAFF
clone size: NA
D gene: NA
V gene: TRBV5-1
J gene: TRBJ1-1
CDR3 length: 14

CDR3 DNA: TGTGCCAGCAGTGGGGTAAACTATGGCTACACCTTC
CDR3 protein: CASSGVNYGYTF
clone size: NA
D gene: NA
V gene: TRBV2
J gene: TRBJ1-2
CDR3 length: 12

CDR3 DNA: TGTGCCAGCAGCTCGGCTAGGGGAAACACAGATACGCAGTATTTT
CDR3 protein: CASSSARGNTDTQYF
clone size: NA
D gene: NA
V gene: TRBV5-6
J gene: TRBJ2-3
CDR3 length: 15

CDR3 DNA: TGTGCCAGCAGTGAAGGACTAGCGGGGACGCCCTACAATGAGCAGTTCTTC
CDR3 protein: CASSEGLAGTPYNEQFF
clone size: once
D gene: TRBD2
V gene: TRBV6-1
J gene: TRBJ2-1
CDR3 length: 17

CDR3 DNA: TGCGCCAGCAGCGGCGGACAGACTTCTGGAAACACCATATATTTT
CDR3 protein: CASSGGQTSGNTIYF
clone size: NA
D gene: NA
V gene: TRBV5-1
J gene: TRBJ1-3
CDR3 length: 15

CDR3 DNA: TGCGCCAGCACAAACCGGCCAGCGGAGCGGGGAAACATTCAGTACTTC
CDR3 protein: CASTNRPAERGNIQYF
clone size: NA
D gene: TRBD2
V gene: TRBV4-1
J gene: TRBJ2-4
CDR3 length: 16

CDR3 DNA: TGTGCCAGTAGTATGGCTAGCGTTGGTACCGATGAGCAGTTCTTC
CDR3 protein: CASSMASVGTDEQFF
clone size: NA
D gene: NA
V gene: TRBV19
J gene: TRBJ2-1
CDR3 length: 15

CDR3 DNA: TGCGCCAGCAGCTTGGGGCTAGCGGAATCCTACGAGCAGTACTTC
CDR3 protein: CASSLGLAESYEQYF
clone size: NA
D gene: TRBD2
V gene: TRBV5-1
J gene: TRBJ2-7
CDR3 length: 15

CDR3 DNA: TGTGCCAGCAGTTTCGCCAGGGGCCAAGAGACCCAGTACTTC
CDR3 protein: CASSFARGQETQYF
clone size: NA
D gene: NA
V gene: TRBV28
J gene: TRBJ2-5
CDR3 length: 14

CDR3 DNA: TGTGCCAGCAGTTTTCTAGCGTATATCAACAATGAGCAGTTCTTC
CDR3 protein: CASSFLAYINNEQFF
clone size: NA
D gene: NA
V gene: TRBV27
J gene: TRBJ2-1
CDR3 length: 15

CDR3 DNA: TGTGCCAGCAGCACCCAGACAGGTTCGGAGACCCAGTACTTC
CDR3 protein: CASSTQTGSETQYF
clone size: NA
D gene: NA
V gene: TRBV5-4
J gene: TRBJ2-5
CDR3 length: 14

CDR3 DNA: TGTGCCACCCGATTACAGGGGGCTGACGGTGGCTACACCTTC
CDR3 protein: CATRLQGADGGYTF
clone size: NA
D gene: TRBD1
V gene: TRBV19
J gene: TRBJ1-2
CDR3 length: 14

CDR3 DNA: TGTGCCAGCAGTTCCGGGACAGGTGGAGAGACCCAGTACTTC
CDR3 protein: CASSSGTGGETQYF
clone size: once
D gene: TRBD1
V gene: TRBV2
J gene: TRBJ2-5
CDR3 length: 14

CDR3 DNA: TGTGCCAGCAGCTCGAGGACTAGCGGGTTTGAGCAGTACTTC
CDR3 protein: CASSSRTSGFEQYF
clone size: NA
D gene: TRBD2
V gene: TRBV7-2
J gene: TRBJ2-7
CDR3 length: 14

CDR3 DNA: TGTGCCAGCAGCTTAAGCCCCCCCCAGCCCCAGCATTTT
CDR3 protein: CASSLSPPQPQHF
clone size: NA
D gene: NA
V gene: TRBV7-2
J gene: TRBJ1-5
CDR3 length: 13

CDR3 DNA: TGCGCCAGCAGCTTGGCCAGGATTAGCACAGATACGCAGTATTTT
CDR3 protein: CASSLARISTDTQYF
clone size: NA
D gene: NA
V gene: TRBV5-1
J gene: TRBJ2-3
CDR3 length: 15

CDR3 DNA: TGCGCCAGCAGCTTAGATCCGGGACAGCCCTACGAGCAGTACTTC
CDR3 protein: CASSLDPGQPYEQYF
clone size: few
D gene: TRBD1
V gene: TRBV5-1
J gene: TRBJ2-7
CDR3 length: 15

CDR3 DNA: TGTGCCAGCAGTGTGTCTGTAGGCGGGAGTTCCTACGAGCAGTACTTC
CDR3 protein: CASSVSVGGSSYEQYF
clone size: NA
D gene: TRBD2
V gene: TRBV28
J gene: TRBJ2-7
CDR3 length: 16